This entry lists 11 T cell receptor beta chains sequenced from one sample in a study of tumor-infiltrating lymphocytes in primary liver carcinoma. Joint extraction of RNA and DNA used about 17-31 mg of bulk tissue that was unsorted. Using a constant-region primer together with ProtoScript II reverse transcriptase, TCR beta cDNA was made from approximately 0.55 ug of total RNA. For TCR beta, libraries were produced by three nested multiplex PCR rounds using slightly modified ARM-PCR. For about 11 cycles apiece, the opening two PCR rounds ran with TRBV1-TRBV30 forward primers and a C-beta reverse primer. TCRdb reprocessed the multiplex PCR reads with MiXCR, giving one entry per CDR3 protein. This sample yields 50,000 to 70,000 distinct CDR3 sequences, of which approximately 70% are seen a single time; approximately 50% belongs to the top ten. The sample was liver tumor tissue from sampling region 2. As to subset: tumor region T2, inferior pole. The receptors here all came from a man aged 35-49 years with primary liver carcinoma and hepatitis B virus infection.

Turning to this clonotype: In this CDR3 the conserved last residue, phenylalanine or tryptophan, is missing, so a read error is likely. This chain connects TRBV4-3 to TRBJ2-6, with TRBD2 matching over 8 bases. The CDR3 has 17 amino acids. The germline V gene has CDR1 LGHNA and CDR2 YSLEER. In DNA form, the CDR3 reads TGCGCCAGCAGTCAAGTCGGGAGGGGGGGTGGGGCCAACGTCCTGACTTTG. Translated, it gives CASSQVGRGGGANVLTL.

With regard to this clonotype: Compared with germline, one end of the junction differs, possibly owing to a read error. This chain uses TRBV29-1 with TRBJ1-1; possible D gene TRBD1, 5 bases. CDR1 and CDR2 from the germline V gene are SQVTM and ANQGSEA. This CDR3 contains 14 residues. CDR3 sequence: CSVEGTPSSPETFF. In nucleotides, the CDR3 is TGTAGCGTTGAGGGGACGCCGTCCTCGCCTGAAACTTTCTTT. Using reference TRBV29-1 and TRBJ1-1 for the parts outside the CDR3, the full variable domain is SAVISQKPSRDICQRGTSLTIQCQVDSQVTMMFWYRQQPGQSLTLIATANQGSEATYESGFVIDKFPISRPNLTFSTLTVSNMSPEDSSIYLCSVEGTPSSPETFFGQGTRLTVV.

Notes on this clonotype: This may be a read error: a much more frequent sequence differs by one nucleotide. The gene calls are TRBV30 and TRBJ2-2; D is unclear. CDR1 GTSNPN and CDR2 SVGIG come from the germline V gene (reference sequence). This CDR3 is 11 amino acids long. V gave up 8 bases and J gave up 8 bases, with 12 bases separating them. The CDR3, as DNA: TGTGCCCCGGACCCCAGAGGGGAGCTGTTTTTT. Protein sequence: CAPDPRGELFF.

This clonotype was picked up many times. The J gene is TRBJ2-5, the V gene TRBV5-1; D is possibly TRBD1 (5 bases). CDR1 and CDR2 from the germline V gene are SGHRS and YFSETQ. Between the trimmed V and J ends, which lost 4 bases and 2 bases, there was a span of 24 bases. The CDR3 length is 18 residues. The chain's CDR3 is CASSHNGQGFGPQETQYF. For the CDR3, the DNA is TGCGCCAGCAGCCATAACGGTCAGGGTTTTGGCCCGCAAGAGACCCAGTACTTC.

Comments on this clonotype: A much bigger clone sits one base away, suggesting this may be a read error. This is likely a read error, given that the CDR3 carries no conserved phenylalanine or tryptophan at its end. The V gene is TRBV11-2, the J gene TRBJ2-1; D uncertain. Trimming shortened V by 1 base and J by 0 bases, and 13 bases separated the two germline ends. Germline CDR1 is SGHAT and CDR2 is FQNNGV. This CDR3 spans 17 amino acids. The CDR3 loop is CASSLVGLSSSYNEQFL. For the CDR3, the DNA is TGTGCCAGCAGCTTAGTCGGTCTCTCGAGCTCCTACAATGAGCAGTTCCTC.

Turning to this clonotype: Because it lacks the conserved phenylalanine or tryptophan at the end, this CDR3 is likely a read error. This chain links TRBV11-2 with TRBJ2-1; D not certain. This CDR3 contains 14 residues. Germline V gives CDR1 SGHAT, CDR2 FQNNGV. The ends were cut back, 3 bases at V and 10 bases at J, with 16 bases in the middle. The CDR3: CASSFYRLVREQFI. The CDR3 region has the DNA TGTGCCAGCAGCTTTTACCGGCTAGTTAGAGAGCAGTTCATC.

The gene calls are TRBV4-2 and TRBJ2-5; TRBD2 matches 9 bases. Germline V gene sequence: CDR1 LGHNA, CDR2 YNFKEQ. The CDR3 extends over 18 amino acids. Germline trimming cut 0 bases from V and 4 bases from J; bases unmatched to any gene: 12. The CDR3 DNA reads as TGTGCCAGCAGCCAAGATCTAGCGGGATGGCGAATTATAGAGACCCAGTACTTC. Amino acids: CASSQDLAGWRIIETQYF.

The rearrangement joins TRBV7-2 to TRBJ2-5; D gene uncertain. Germline V gene data show CDR1 as SGHTA and CDR2 as FQGNSA. V was shortened by 3 bases and J by 6 bases, with 5 bases between the two germline ends. The CDR3 has 11 amino acids. CDR3 residues: CASSFFQTQYF. The CDR3 DNA sequence: TGTGCCAGCAGCTTTTTCCAGACCCAGTACTTC.

This chain links TRBV24-1 with TRBJ2-3, with D possibly matching TRBD2 (6 bases). Germline loops: CDR1 KGHDR, CDR2 SFDVKD. This CDR3 has 15 amino acids. V was trimmed by 5 bases and J by 0 bases, leaving 11 bases between them. CDR3 nucleotide sequence: TGTGCCACCAGTGTACAACGGGGGAGCACAGATACGCAGTATTTT. Its protein is CATSVQRGSTDTQYF.

Ten or more counts support this clonotype. This chain connects TRBV11-2 to TRBJ2-7, with unresolved D. This CDR3 is 15 amino acids long. Trimming shortened V by 4 bases and J by 6 bases, and 19 bases separated the two germline ends. The germline CDR1 and CDR2 sequences are SGHAT and FQNNGV. The CDR3 sequence: CASSSGRLYAREQYF. As DNA, the CDR3 is TGTGCCAGCAGCTCCGGACGGCTTTACGCGCGCGAGCAGTACTTC.

In the case of this clonotype: The junction departs from the called germline gene at one end, perhaps through a read error. The CDR3 sequence: CASSLVEGNQPQHF. CDR3 bases: TGTGCCAGCAGTTTAGTTGAGGGCAATCAGCCACAGCATTTT. The gene calls are TRBV12-3 or TRBV12-4 and TRBJ1-5; no clear D. This CDR3 has 14 residues.